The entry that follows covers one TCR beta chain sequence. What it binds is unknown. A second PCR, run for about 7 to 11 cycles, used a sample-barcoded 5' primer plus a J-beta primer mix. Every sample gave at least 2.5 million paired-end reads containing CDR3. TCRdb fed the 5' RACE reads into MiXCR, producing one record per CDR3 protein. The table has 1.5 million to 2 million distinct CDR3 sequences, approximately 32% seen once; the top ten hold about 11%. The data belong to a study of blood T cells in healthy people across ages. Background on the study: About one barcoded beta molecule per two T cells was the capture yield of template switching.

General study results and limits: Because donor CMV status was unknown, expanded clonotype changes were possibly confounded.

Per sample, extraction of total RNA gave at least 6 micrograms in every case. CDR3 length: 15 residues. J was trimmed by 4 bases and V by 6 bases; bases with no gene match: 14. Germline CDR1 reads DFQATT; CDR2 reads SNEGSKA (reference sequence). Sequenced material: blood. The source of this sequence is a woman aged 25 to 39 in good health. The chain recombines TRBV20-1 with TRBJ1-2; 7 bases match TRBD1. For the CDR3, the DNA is TGCAGTGCGGGCCCCGGGACAGCTAATTTCTATGGCTACACCTTC. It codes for CSAGPGTANFYGYTF.